This T cell receptor (beta chain) was sequenced for a study of T cell repertoires in cytomegalovirus infection. As to this clonotype: Its target is unknown.

Germline CDR1 SEHNR, CDR2 FQNEAQ (reference sequence). CDR3 length equals 16 residues. V dropped 7 bases and J dropped 6; count of bases not matched to a gene: 15. Notes on the study in general: Clonotype analysis showed dominance of the ex vivo response by HLA-C-restricted CMV-specific TCR beta clonotypes.

TCRdb re-analysed the reads in MiXCR, keeping a single row per CDR3 protein. This repertoire shows around 750,000 distinct CDR3 sequences, approximately 32% found once; its top ten account for around 12%. The TCR comes from a human donor in good health (CMV status not recorded). Some clones in this sample may be carry-over from other donors' samples. The J gene is TRBJ2-3, the V gene TRBV7-9, with TRBD2 identical over 8 bases. Source: cultured CD8+ T cells from PBMCs, taken from culture after CMV antigen stimulation. The CDR3 DNA reads TGTGCCAGCACCGCCACTAGCGGCGGTCGGTTCGATACGCAGTATTTT. Translated: CASTATSGGRFDTQYF.